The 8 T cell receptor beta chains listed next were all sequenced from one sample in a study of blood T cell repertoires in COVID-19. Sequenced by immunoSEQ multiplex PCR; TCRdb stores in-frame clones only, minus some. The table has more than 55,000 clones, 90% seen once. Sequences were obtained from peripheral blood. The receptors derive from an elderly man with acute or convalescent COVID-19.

CDR3 in DNA: TGTGCCAGTAGTATAGATCAGCGGGCATCCGGGGCCAACGTCCTGACTTTC. Amino acid sequence: CASSIDQRASGANVLTF. The gene calls are TRBV19 and TRBJ2-6; possibly TRBD2 for D (6 bases). V lost 0 bases and J lost 4, with 13 bases in between. The CDR3 extends over 17 amino acids. Germline CDR1 reads LNHDA; CDR2 reads SQIVND (reference sequence).

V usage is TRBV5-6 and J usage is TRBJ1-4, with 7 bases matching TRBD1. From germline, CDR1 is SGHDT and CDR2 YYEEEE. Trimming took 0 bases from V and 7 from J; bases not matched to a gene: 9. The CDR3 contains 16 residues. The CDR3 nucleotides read TGTGCCAGCAGCTTGGTGGAAAAGGGGGCGTTTGAAAAACTGTTTTTT. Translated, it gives CASSLVEKGAFEKLFF.

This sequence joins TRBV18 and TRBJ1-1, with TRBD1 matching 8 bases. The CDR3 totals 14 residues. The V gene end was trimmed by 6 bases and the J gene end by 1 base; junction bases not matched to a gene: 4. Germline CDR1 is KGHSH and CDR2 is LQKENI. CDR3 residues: CASSEGQANTEAFF. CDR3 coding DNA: TGTGCCAGCTCTGAGGGACAGGCGAACACTGAAGCTTTCTTT.

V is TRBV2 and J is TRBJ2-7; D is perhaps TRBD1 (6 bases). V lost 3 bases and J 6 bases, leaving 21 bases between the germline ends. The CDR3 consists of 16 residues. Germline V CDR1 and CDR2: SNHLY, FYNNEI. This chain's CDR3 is CASSDPYRDGKLEQYF. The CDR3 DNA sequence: TGTGCCAGCAGTGACCCCTACAGGGACGGCAAACTCGAGCAGTACTTC.

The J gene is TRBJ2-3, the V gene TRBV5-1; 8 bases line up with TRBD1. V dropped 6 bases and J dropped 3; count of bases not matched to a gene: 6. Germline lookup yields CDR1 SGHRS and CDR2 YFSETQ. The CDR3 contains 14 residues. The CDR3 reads CASTPGQDTDTQYF. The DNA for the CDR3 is TGCGCCAGCACTCCGGGACAGGATACAGATACGCAGTATTTT.

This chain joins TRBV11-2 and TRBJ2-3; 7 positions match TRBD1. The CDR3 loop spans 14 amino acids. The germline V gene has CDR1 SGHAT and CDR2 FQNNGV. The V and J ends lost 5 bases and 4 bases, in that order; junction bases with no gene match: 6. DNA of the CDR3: TGTGCCAGCAGCCCTGACAGGGTTGCAGATACGCAGTATTTT. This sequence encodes CASSPDRVADTQYF. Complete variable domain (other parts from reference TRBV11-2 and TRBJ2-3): EAGVAQSPRYKIIEKRQSVAFWCNPISGHATLYWYQQILGQGPKLLIQFQNNGVVDDSQLPKDRFSAERLKGVDSTLKIQPAKLEDSAVYLCASSPDRVADTQYFGPGTRLTVL.

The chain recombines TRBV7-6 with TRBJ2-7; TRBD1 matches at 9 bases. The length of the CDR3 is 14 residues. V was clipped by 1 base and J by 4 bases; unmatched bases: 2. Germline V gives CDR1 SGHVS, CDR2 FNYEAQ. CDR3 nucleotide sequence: TGTGCCAGCAGCTTAGGCGGACAGGGGTACGAGCAGTACTTC. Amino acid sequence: CASSLGGQGYEQYF.

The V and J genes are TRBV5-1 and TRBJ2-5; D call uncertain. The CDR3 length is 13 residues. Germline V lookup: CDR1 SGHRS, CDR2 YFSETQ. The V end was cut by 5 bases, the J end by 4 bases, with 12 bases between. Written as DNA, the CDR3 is TGCGCCAGCAGTCAATACTCGGGAGAGACCCAGTACTTC. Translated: CASSQYSGETQYF.